The 27 T cell receptor beta chains below come from one sample, sequenced in a study of technical replicates of blood from a few donors. Repertoires were generated with immunoSEQ multiplex PCR, while TCRdb's copy carries only in-frame clones and drops some. Here the sample spans more than 65,000 clones, 92% being singletons. Specimen: T cells isolated from PBMCs. These receptors all come from a human donor in good health.

The chain links TRBV12-5 to TRBJ1-2; possibly TRBD1 for D (6 bases). Germline V gene lookup returns CDR1 LGHNT and CDR2 FRNRAP. V shed 6 bases and J shed 5 bases, with 13 bases lying between them. The CDR3 sequence is 13 residues long. The CDR3 spells CASGQGLGYGYTF. CDR3 DNA: TGTGCTAGTGGGCAGGGGTTAGGTTATGGCTACACCTTC. Full variable domain (rest looked up from reference TRBV12-5 and TRBJ1-2): DARVTQTPRHKVTEMGQEVTMRCQPILGHNTVFWYRQTMMQGLELLAYFRNRAPLDDSGMPKDRFSAEMPDATLATLKIQPSEPRDSAVYFCASGQGLGYGYTFGSGTRLTVV.

The genes are TRBV28 and TRBJ1-1, with 9 bases aligning to TRBD1. V was clipped by 7 bases and J by 3 bases; unmatched bases: 9. There are 15 residues in the CDR3. Per germline, CDR1 MDHEN and CDR2 SYDVKM. The CDR3 DNA is TGTGCCAGCACCCCCTTGACAGGGGGTCACACTGAAGCTTTCTTT. This gives the protein CASTPLTGGHTEAFF.

The rearrangement joins TRBV10-3 to TRBJ1-2; TRBD1 is a possible D gene (6 bases). Germline CDR1 is ENHRY and CDR2 is SYGVKD. V was cut by 7 bases and J by 3 bases, with 18 bases left in between. The CDR3 loop spans 15 amino acids. The CDR3 reads CAITKNRDNHYGYTF. In DNA form, the CDR3 reads TGTGCCATCACCAAAAACCGGGACAACCACTATGGCTACACCTTC.

The chain links TRBV7-8 to TRBJ1-1; D remains ambiguous. This CDR3 is 15 amino acids long. V was shortened by 5 bases and J by 0 bases, with 13 bases between the two germline ends. The germline gives CDR1 SGHVS, CDR2 FQNEAQ. The CDR3 is CASSPGVLMNTEAFF. CDR3 coding DNA: TGTGCCAGCAGCCCTGGTGTACTTATGAACACTGAAGCTTTCTTT.

The chain employs TRBV4-3 and TRBJ1-1, with 9 bases fitting TRBD1. Looked up from germline, CDR1 is LGHNA and CDR2 is YSLEER. The V and J ends lost 3 bases and 8 bases, in that order; junction bases with no gene match: 1. There are 12 residues in the CDR3. The CDR3 protein is CASSQTGGEAFF. The CDR3 DNA reads as TGCGCCAGCAGCCAGACAGGGGGGGAAGCTTTCTTT.

This clone was seen only a few times. The chain is built from TRBV10-3 and TRBJ1-1; no reliable D call. Trimming removed 3 bases at V and 11 bases at J, with 16 bases between. This CDR3 is 13 amino acids long. Germline V gene data show CDR1 as ENHRY and CDR2 as SYGVKD. CDR3 DNA: TGTGCCATCAGTGATGGTGAAACTCCCGGGGCTTTCTTT. Encoded protein: CAISDGETPGAFF.

The rearrangement joins TRBV30 to TRBJ1-2; D remains ambiguous. Trimming removed 1 base from V and 5 bases from J, with 17 bases in between. Germline loops: CDR1 GTSNPN, CDR2 SVGIG (reference sequence). This CDR3 has 15 residues. The CDR3 DNA sequence: TGTGCCTGGAGTGGCCGGGAGCTACATGGTTATGGCTACACCTTC. Encoded protein: CAWSGRELHGYGYTF.

This clone was picked up a small number of times. The chain joins TRBV19 to TRBJ1-1; perhaps TRBD1 as D (6 bases). CDR1 LNHDA and CDR2 SQIVND come from the germline V gene (reference sequence). This CDR3 contains 13 residues. The V and J ends lost 7 bases and 6 bases respectively, with 15 bases between them. This chain's CDR3 is CASTTSPGAEAFF. The CDR3 DNA reads TGTGCCAGTACCACCAGCCCAGGGGCTGAAGCTTTCTTT.

As concerns this clone: Other DNA sequences within the sample encode an identical CDR3. The chain employs TRBV11-3 and TRBJ1-4; D uncertain. The CDR3 extends over 12 amino acids. Per germline, CDR1 SGHNT and CDR2 YENEEA. The V gene lost 1 base and the J gene lost 6 bases, with 3 bases spanning the gap. CDR3 in amino acids: CASSLADEKLFF. The CDR3 DNA follows: TGTGCCAGCAGCTTAGCGGATGAAAAACTGTTTTTT.

The V and J genes are TRBV29-1 and TRBJ2-1, with a weak D call TRBD2 (5 bases). CDR3 length: 10 amino acids. The germline V and J ends were trimmed by 4 bases and 10 bases, with 8 bases remaining between them. Per the germline V gene, CDR1 is SQVTM and CDR2 is ANQGSEA. CDR3 DNA: TGCAGCGTTGGAGGGAACGAGCAGTTCTTC. This translates into CSVGGNEQFF.

This chain joins TRBV7-2 and TRBJ2-1; 9 bases are a match to TRBD2. Germline V CDR1 and CDR2: SGHTA, FQGNSA. The V and J ends lost 1 base and 6 bases, in that order; junction bases with no gene match: 1. CDR3 size: 14 residues. The CDR3 coding sequence is TGTGCCAGCAGCTTAGGGACTAGCGTCAATGAGCAGTTCTTC. It yields the protein CASSLGTSVNEQFF.

CDR3 residues: CASSYTYLWPQHF. The CDR3 nucleotides read TGTGCCAGCAGTTACACCTATCTTTGGCCCCAGCATTTT. The chain uses TRBV6-5 and TRBJ1-5, with D hard to call. Per the germline V gene, CDR1 is MNHEY and CDR2 is SVGAGI. Trimming left V 2 bases short and J 9 bases short, with 11 bases between. The CDR3 loop spans 13 amino acids.

This chain connects TRBV6-1 to TRBJ1-5; a weak D match, TRBD1 (5 bases). This CDR3 has 15 amino acids. Trimming shortened V by 4 bases and J by 6 bases, and 16 bases separated the two germline ends. CDR1 MNHNS and CDR2 SASEGT come from the germline V gene. The CDR3 spells CASSVWGEGGQPQHF. The CDR3 nucleotides read TGTGCCAGCAGTGTTTGGGGGGAAGGCGGTCAGCCCCAGCATTTT.

The J gene is TRBJ1-2, the V gene TRBV30, with D maybe TRBD1 (6 bases). Germline values: CDR1 GTSNPN, CDR2 SVGIG (reference sequence). The CDR3 has 13 amino acids. V was pared by 7 bases and J by 3 bases, with 15 bases between. The CDR3 spells CASSSGGDYGYTF. Here the CDR3 DNA reads TGTGCCTCATCGAGTGGGGGCGACTATGGCTACACCTTC. Full variable domain (rest looked up from reference TRBV30 and TRBJ1-2): SQTIHQWPATLVQPVGSPLSLECTVEGTSNPNLYWYRQAAGRGLQLLFYSVGIGQISSEVPQNLSASRPQDRQFILSSKKLLLSDSGFYLCASSSGGDYGYTFGSGTRLTVV.

The V call is TRBV28, the J call TRBJ2-3, with TRBD2 matching 16 bases. The germline CDR1 and CDR2 sequences are MDHEN and SYDVKM. The CDR3 is 18 residues long. The V and J ends lost 3 bases and 6 bases, in that order; junction bases with no gene match: 9. CDR3 nucleotides: TGTGCCAGCAGTTTCGCCTCGGGACTAGCGGGAGGGGGGGATACGCAGTATTTT. This gives the protein CASSFASGLAGGGDTQYF.

V is TRBV4-1 and J is TRBJ1-5; no clear D gene. The CDR3 runs to 15 residues. CDR1 is MGHRA, CDR2 YSYEKL, per germline. V lost 0 bases to trimming and J lost 1 base, with 7 bases between them. The CDR3 sequence is CASSQDFPSNQPQHF. The CDR3 DNA reads as TGCGCCAGCAGCCAAGACTTCCCGAGCAATCAGCCCCAGCATTTT.

J is TRBJ1-5 and V is TRBV6-6; D perhaps matches TRBD1 (6 bases). There are 15 residues in the CDR3. Trimming cost V 4 bases and J 1 base, with 11 bases left between them. The germline V gene encodes CDR1 MNHNY and CDR2 SVGAGI (reference sequence). The CDR3 bases are TGTGCCAGCAGTTCCTACAGGGTAAGCAATCAGCCCCAGCATTTT. Translating gives CASSSYRVSNQPQHF.

The rearrangement joins TRBV29-1 to TRBJ2-1; D is possibly TRBD2 (5 bases). Germline CDR1 reads SQVTM; CDR2 reads ANQGSEA. The CDR3 is 15 residues long. Trimming took off 2 bases at V and 1 base at J, with 12 bases between the two ends. The CDR3 DNA reads as TGCAGCGTTGAAAAGGGAGTAAGATCCTACAATGAGCAGTTCTTC. Translating gives CSVEKGVRSYNEQFF.

The rearrangement uses TRBV4-1 and TRBJ2-3, with 9 bases matching TRBD2. The germline CDR1 and CDR2 sequences are MGHRA and YSYEKL. The CDR3 sequence is 17 residues long. Trimming removed 0 bases from V and 5 bases from J; junction bases left unmatched: 9. The CDR3 sequence: CASSQDLGREGLDTQYF. In nucleotides, the CDR3 is TGCGCCAGCAGCCAAGATTTGGGGCGGGAGGGCCTAGATACGCAGTATTTT.

The chain's CDR3 is CASSPQGGDKNIQYF. In DNA form, the CDR3 reads TGTGCCAGCAGCCCCCAGGGTGGGGATAAAAACATTCAGTACTTC. The chain links TRBV13 to TRBJ2-4; weak D call: TRBD1 (5 bases). The CDR3 has 15 residues. Germline V gene data show CDR1 as PRHDT and CDR2 as FYEKMQ (reference sequence). Trimming took off 5 bases at V and 4 bases at J, with 15 bases between the two ends.

The chain couples TRBV29-1 to TRBJ2-2, with 8 bases identical to TRBD1. The ends lost 4 bases at V and 3 bases at J; junction bases unmatched: 1. Germline CDR1 SQVTM, CDR2 ANQGSEA. This CDR3 region has 13 residues. The CDR3 DNA reads as TGCAGCGTTGTCAGGGGGCACACCGGGGAGCTGTTTTTT. Translating gives CSVVRGHTGELFF.

The rearrangement uses TRBV6-5 and TRBJ1-5, with TRBD1 matching over 10 bases. Germline CDR1 is MNHEY and CDR2 is SVGAGI. V shed 5 bases, J shed 6 bases, and the junction held 4 bases outside the gene matches. The length of the CDR3 is 14 residues. CDR3 loop: CASSRQGAIQPQHF. CDR3 DNA sequence: TGTGCCAGCAGTAGACAGGGGGCGATTCAGCCCCAGCATTTT.

Only one count was recorded for this clone. The chain carries TRBV27 and TRBJ2-7; the D gene is possibly TRBD2 (5 bases). With 8 bases removed from V and 5 bases from J, the gap between germline ends came to 10 bases. CDR1 is MNHEY and CDR2 is SMNVEV in the germline V gene (reference sequence). The CDR3 length is 11 residues. As DNA, the CDR3 is TGTGCCAGCGGCTCCGGGGACGAGCAGTACTTC. Amino acids: CASGSGDEQYF.

V is TRBV6-6 and J is TRBJ1-2, with unresolved D. This CDR3 has 14 residues. The germline V gene has CDR1 MNHNY and CDR2 SVGAGI (reference sequence). The V end was cut by 7 bases, the J end by 0 bases, with 12 bases between. The CDR3: CASTRGPANYGYTF. The CDR3 nucleotides are TGTGCCAGCACCCGCGGGCCCGCTAACTATGGCTACACCTTC.

This rearrangement joins TRBV5-1 to TRBJ2-2; TRBD2 matches 7 bases. This CDR3 comprises 15 residues. V shed 0 bases, J shed 4 bases, and the junction held 3 bases outside the gene matches. In germline, CDR1 is SGHRS, CDR2 YFSETQ. CDR3: CASSLDGRGTGELFF. The CDR3 DNA is TGCGCCAGCAGCTTGGATGGGAGGGGCACCGGGGAGCTGTTTTTT.

V and J are TRBV5-1 and TRBJ2-3; D perhaps matches TRBD1 (6 bases). There are 15 residues in the CDR3. Between the trimmed V and J ends, which lost 2 bases and 4 bases, there was a span of 14 bases. Germline CDR1 and CDR2: SGHRS and YFSETQ. As DNA, the CDR3 is TGCGCCAGCAGCTTAGTCAGGGGTACCTCAGATACGCAGTATTTT. Translated, it gives CASSLVRGTSDTQYF.

This chain joins TRBV7-9 and TRBJ2-2; TRBD2 matches 7 bases. The trim removed 6 bases at V and 6 bases at J, leaving 7 bases unmatched. CDR1 is SEHNR, CDR2 FQNEAQ, per germline (reference sequence). The CDR3 is made up of 14 amino acids. The CDR3 nucleotides read TGTGCCAGCAGTCGCTCCGGACTAGCCGGGGAGCTGTTTTTT. It translates to CASSRSGLAGELFF.